These 25 T cell receptor beta chains came from one sample sequenced in a study of T cells in tumors after PD-1 blockade. Produced via immunoSEQ multiplex PCR; TCRdb's table is partial and in-frame only. The sample includes roughly 14,000 clones, around 80% of them seen just once. The material sequenced was PBMCs, taken after anti-PD-1 treatment. These receptor sequences come from a human donor with basal cell carcinoma.

This clone was counted only a few times. The rearrangement links TRBV6-4 to TRBJ1-2; possible D gene TRBD1, 5 bases. Trimming cost V 3 bases and J 6 bases, with 14 bases left between them. Germline V lookup: CDR1 MRHNA, CDR2 SNTAGT. This CDR3 region has 14 residues. The DNA for the CDR3 is TGTGCCAGCAGTGAACGTTCGGGGGTGCATGGCTACACCTTC. Its translation: CASSERSGVHGYTF.

The J gene is TRBJ2-2, the V gene TRBV12-5; 9 nucleotides align to TRBD1. There are 18 residues in the CDR3. Germline V gives CDR1 LGHNT, CDR2 FRNRAP. V was clipped by 3 bases and J by 4 bases; unmatched bases: 12. CDR3 nucleotide sequence: TGTGCTAGTGGTTTAGCAATAGGGGGACAGGGTGGCACCGGGGAGCTGTTTTTT. It translates to CASGLAIGGQGGTGELFF.

The V and J genes are TRBV2 and TRBJ2-1, with 14 nucleotides matching TRBD2. The CDR3 contains 14 residues. After removal of 7 bases from V and 9 bases from J, the junction contained 5 bases not matched to a gene. Germline loops: CDR1 SNHLY, CDR2 FYNNEI. CDR3: CASNRLAGGGEQFF. The CDR3 coding sequence is TGTGCCAGCAACCGACTAGCGGGAGGGGGTGAGCAGTTCTTC.

The chain uses TRBV3-1 (or the pseudogene TRBV3-2) and TRBJ2-2; TRBD2 agrees at 10 bases. The CDR3 sequence is 16 residues long. The V and J ends lost 4 bases and 7 bases, in that order; junction bases with no gene match: 9. The germline CDR1 and CDR2 sequences are LGHDT and YNNKEL (reference sequence). CDR3 nucleotides: TGTGCCAGCAGCCGGCGGAGCGGGAGGGCCATCGGGGAGCTGTTTTTT. This gives the protein CASSRRSGRAIGELFF.

V and J are TRBV5-1 and TRBJ2-1, with unresolved D. V shed 3 bases and J shed 6 bases, with 7 bases lying between them. CDR1 SGHRS and CDR2 YFSETQ come from the germline V gene. The CDR3 runs to 12 residues. The CDR3 DNA reads TGCGCCAGCAGCTCGGGTGCCAATGAGCAGTTCTTC. This sequence encodes CASSSGANEQFF. The whole variable domain, filled in from reference TRBV5-1 and TRBJ2-1, reads KAGVTQTPRYLIKTRGQQVTLSCSPISGHRSVSWYQQTPGQGLQFLFEYFSETQRNKGNFPGRFSGRQFSNSRSEMNVSTLELGDSALYLCASSSGANEQFFGPGTRLTVL.

The chain carries TRBV24-1 and TRBJ2-5; TRBD1 agrees at 9 bases. V shed 0 bases and J 4 bases; nucleotides not matched to a gene: 8. This CDR3 spans 17 amino acids. Germline V lookup: CDR1 KGHDR, CDR2 SFDVKD. The DNA of the CDR3 is TGTGCCACCAGTGATTTGGGACGGACAGGGGACGGAGAGACCCAGTACTTC. This gives the protein CATSDLGRTGDGETQYF.

This chain uses TRBV14 with TRBJ1-2; the D gene is possibly TRBD1 (5 bases). This CDR3 spans 12 amino acids. The V gene lost 5 bases and the J gene lost 4 bases, with 8 bases spanning the gap. Germline-derived CDR1 and CDR2 are SGHDN and FVKESK. The CDR3 nucleotides read TGTGCCAGCAGCGTCGGGACCTATGGCTACACCTTC. This sequence encodes CASSVGTYGYTF.

The J gene is TRBJ2-3, the V gene TRBV5-5, with 9 nucleotides matching TRBD1. The germline CDR1 and CDR2 sequences are SGHKS and YYEKEE (reference sequence). This CDR3 is 14 amino acids long. Trimming took 5 bases from V and 7 from J; bases not matched to a gene: 8. DNA for the CDR3: TGTGCCAGCAGTAGTCCGGGACAGGGATATACGCAGTATTTT. Its translation: CASSSPGQGYTQYF.

CDR3 amino acids: CASCYGWAGLGSSYNEQFF. The DNA of the CDR3 is TGTGCCAGCTGTTATGGGTGGGCGGGGTTGGGGAGCTCCTACAATGAGCAGTTCTTC. V gene TRBV2 combines with J gene TRBJ2-1; TRBD2 is a possible D gene (6 bases). Trimming removed 8 bases from V and 0 bases from J, with 26 bases in between. From germline, CDR1 is SNHLY and CDR2 FYNNEI. CDR3 length equals 19 residues.

The chain couples TRBV2 to TRBJ2-3; D may be TRBD2 (6 bases). The CDR3 length is 15 residues. V dropped 3 bases and J dropped 0 bases, with 10 bases sitting between them. Germline CDR1 and CDR2: SNHLY and FYNNEI. The CDR3 bases are TGTGCCAGCAGTGAGGGCGGGGTTAGCACAGATACGCAGTATTTT. Its translation: CASSEGGVSTDTQYF. The full variable domain, completed using reference TRBV2 and TRBJ2-3, is EPEVTQTPSHQVTQMGQEVILRCVPISNHLYFYWYRQILGQKVEFLVSFYNNEISEKSEIFDDQFSVERPDGSNFTLKIRSTKLEDSAMYFCASSEGGVSTDTQYFGPGTRLTVL.

On this clone itself: At one end, the junction sequence differs from germline, possibly due to a read error. This sample also contains other DNA sequences that code for the same CDR3. This sequence joins TRBV2 and TRBJ2-1; D possibly corresponds to TRBD2 (7 bases). The V gene's germline CDR1 is SNHLY and CDR2 FYNNEI. The CDR3 sequence is 19 residues long. CDR3 sequence (DNA): TGTGCCCGCAGTGATGGGGGGGCGCGGGTGGGGAGCTCCTACAATGAGCAGTTCTTC. This codes for CARSDGGARVGSSYNEQFF. The full variable domain, its missing parts supplied by reference TRBV2 and TRBJ2-1, is EPEVTQTPSHQVTQMGQEVILRCVPISNHLYFYWYRQILGQKVEFLVSFYNNEISEKSEIFDDQFSVERPDGSNFTLKIRSTKLEDSAMYFCARSDGGARVGSSYNEQFFGPGTRLTVL.

The V gene is TRBV6-5, the J gene TRBJ1-2, with unresolved D. The CDR3 is made up of 13 amino acids. V lost 0 bases and J 5 bases, leaving 7 bases between the germline ends. Germline values: CDR1 MNHEY, CDR2 SVGAGI. CDR3 region: CASSYSPTYGYTF. The CDR3 DNA reads as TGTGCCAGCAGTTACTCCCCCACTTATGGCTACACCTTC.

The gene calls are TRBV2 and TRBJ1-1; the D is unclear. There are 14 residues in the CDR3. Germline V CDR1 and CDR2: SNHLY, FYNNEI. V was clipped by 5 bases and J by 4 bases, with 14 bases between them. The CDR3 here is CASSIIGLGTEAFF. CDR3 bases: TGTGCCAGCAGTATCATAGGGTTGGGCACTGAAGCTTTCTTT. The full variable domain, in which reference TRBV2 and TRBJ1-1 provide the parts outside the CDR3, is EPEVTQTPSHQVTQMGQEVILRCVPISNHLYFYWYRQILGQKVEFLVSFYNNEISEKSEIFDDQFSVERPDGSNFTLKIRSTKLEDSAMYFCASSIIGLGTEAFFGQGTRLTVV.

This sequence joins TRBV7-2 and TRBJ2-1, with D possibly matching TRBD2 (7 bases). The germline V gene encodes CDR1 SGHTA and CDR2 FQGNSA. This CDR3 has 17 amino acids. V was cut by 1 base and J by 5 bases, with 18 bases left in between. CDR3 loop: CASSLGPLRGGDNEQFF. CDR3 in DNA: TGTGCCAGCAGCTTAGGCCCCTTGAGAGGGGGGGACAATGAGCAGTTCTTC.

This chain links TRBV12-5 with TRBJ2-5, with 7 positions matching TRBD2. This CDR3 is built from 13 residues. The germline V gene has CDR1 LGHNT and CDR2 FRNRAP. V was clipped by 5 bases and J by 3 bases; unmatched bases: 3. The CDR3 region has the DNA TGTGCTAGTGGTACTAGCGAAAAAGAGACCCAGTACTTC. It encodes CASGTSEKETQYF.

The V call is TRBV9, the J call TRBJ2-1, with 9 bases aligning to TRBD2. CDR3 size: 15 residues. After removal of 0 bases from V and 9 bases from J, the junction contained 7 bases not matched to a gene. Looked up from germline, CDR1 is SGDLS and CDR2 is YYNGEE. For the CDR3, the DNA is TGTGCCAGCAGCGTAGACGGCGGGGGGGAGACTGAGCAGTTCTTC. Its translation: CASSVDGGGETEQFF.

The rearrangement joins TRBV7-3 to TRBJ2-3; perhaps TRBD1 as D (7 bases). The CDR3 is made up of 15 amino acids. The germline CDR1 and CDR2 sequences are SGHTA and FQGTGA. Trimming cost V 2 bases and J 9 bases, with 18 bases left between them. CDR3 sequence: CASSLGGPAGGTQYF. DNA of the CDR3: TGTGCCAGCAGCTTAGGGGGCCCGGCAGGGGGGACGCAGTATTTT.

This clone was recorded once. V and J are TRBV2 and TRBJ2-1, with 7 bases matching TRBD2. V trimming: 11 bases; J trimming: 0 bases; junction bases outside the gene matches: 22. The germline gives CDR1 SNHLY, CDR2 FYNNEI. CDR3 length equals 19 residues. The DNA for the CDR3 is TGTGCCTGCTTTTATGGGTGGGCGGGGGTGGGGAGCTCCTACAATGAGCAGTTCTTC. Its protein product is CACFYGWAGVGSSYNEQFF.

This clone was found once. The chain links TRBV6-5 to TRBJ2-7; 7 bases map to TRBD2. Looked up from germline, CDR1 is MNHEY and CDR2 is SVGAGI. The CDR3 is made up of 15 amino acids. Trimming took 0 bases from V and 3 from J; bases not matched to a gene: 5. The CDR3 sequence is CASSYSAGARYEQYF. In DNA form, the CDR3 reads TGTGCCAGCAGTTACTCGGCGGGAGCACGCTACGAGCAGTACTTC.

The chain couples TRBV7-2 to TRBJ2-1; D is undetermined. CDR3 length: 14 residues. CDR1 and CDR2 from the germline V gene are SGHTA and FQGNSA. Trimming removed 0 bases from V and 4 bases from J, with 7 bases in between. The CDR3 loop is CASSLALVYNEQFF. The CDR3 bases are TGTGCCAGCAGCTTAGCGCTGGTATACAATGAGCAGTTCTTC.

The gene calls are TRBV29-1 and TRBJ1-2, with TRBD1 matching over 12 bases. This CDR3 region has 14 residues. V lost 6 bases, J lost 2 bases, and 4 bases stayed unmatched. Germline assignment: CDR1 SQVTM and CDR2 ANQGSEA. CDR3 in amino acids: CSVGGTGGNYGYTF. CDR3 DNA: TGCAGCGTGGGAGGGACAGGGGGCAACTATGGCTACACCTTC.

V gene TRBV12-3 or TRBV12-4 combines with J gene TRBJ2-5; perhaps TRBD2 as D (5 bases). Trimming stripped 3 bases from V and 3 bases from J, with 8 bases between. The CDR3 spans 13 residues. The CDR3 region is CASSFTGEETQYF. The CDR3 DNA reads as TGTGCCAGCAGTTTTACCGGGGAAGAGACCCAGTACTTC.

The V call is TRBV6-5, the J call TRBJ2-1; D is perhaps TRBD1 or TRBD2 (5 bases each). In germline, CDR1 is MNHEY, CDR2 SVGAGI. Trimming stripped 8 bases from V and 6 bases from J, with 17 bases between. The CDR3 totals 14 residues. CDR3 residues: CASLPGPQPNEQFF. CDR3 sequence (DNA): TGTGCCAGCCTACCGGGACCACAGCCCAATGAGCAGTTCTTC.

This clone was counted a few times. V gene TRBV2 combines with J gene TRBJ2-5; 11 nucleotides match TRBD1. This CDR3 spans 14 amino acids. Germline CDR1 SNHLY, CDR2 FYNNEI. Trimming cost V 6 bases and J 7 bases; bases outside gene matches: 7. The CDR3 nucleotides are TGTGCCAGCAGCGCACGTGGGACAGGGGGGACCCAGTACTTC. Translating it yields CASSARGTGGTQYF. Looking up the rest from reference TRBV2 and TRBJ2-5 gives the full variable domain: EPEVTQTPSHQVTQMGQEVILRCVPISNHLYFYWYRQILGQKVEFLVSFYNNEISEKSEIFDDQFSVERPDGSNFTLKIRSTKLEDSAMYFCASSARGTGGTQYFGPGTRLLVL.

This clone was found a few times. V usage is TRBV24-1 and J usage is TRBJ2-5, with a possible D match to TRBD1 (5 bases). Per the germline V gene, CDR1 is KGHDR and CDR2 is SFDVKD. This CDR3 region has 13 residues. V shed 5 bases and J shed 2 bases, with 8 bases lying between them. This CDR3 reads CATSGGSQETQYF. CDR3 coding DNA: TGTGCCACCAGTGGGGGCAGTCAAGAGACCCAGTACTTC.